These 16 T cell receptor beta chains were all obtained from the same sample, sequenced in a study of CD8 T cells in Susac syndrome. It was with random hexamers that roughly 0.45 to 1 ug RNA was reverse transcribed. TCRdb independently ran MiXCR on the immunoSEQ multiplex PCR reads; one entry per CDR3 protein. The table shows 90,000 to 150,000 distinct CDR3 sequences, with less than 95% occurring only once. Sequencing used CD8+ T cells from PBMCs. These receptors were collected from a human donor in good health.

This chain uses TRBV9 with TRBJ1-1, with D unclear. The CDR3 is made up of 14 amino acids. V was shortened by 5 bases and J by 4 bases, with 15 bases between the two germline ends. Germline loops: CDR1 SGDLS, CDR2 YYNGEE. The CDR3 DNA reads as TGTGCCAGCAGTCGCGCGGGGATTGCCACTGAAGCTTTCTTT. Its translation: CASSRAGIATEAFF.

V usage is TRBV20-1 and J usage is TRBJ1-5; unclear D gene. Looked up from germline, CDR1 is DFQATT and CDR2 is SNEGSKA (reference sequence). V was pared by 3 bases and J by 2 bases, with 11 bases between. This CDR3 is built from 14 residues. CDR3 nucleotide sequence: TGCAGTGCTAGTCAGTCCATTGGCAATCAGCCCCAGCATTTT. As protein: CSASQSIGNQPQHF.

This sequence joins TRBV12-3 or TRBV12-4 and TRBJ1-4; 8 bases map to TRBD1. The CDR3 contains 14 residues. Trimming removed 5 bases from V and 4 bases from J; junction bases left unmatched: 3. CDR3 DNA sequence: TGTGCCAGCAGTCCAGGACAGGGTAATGAAAAACTGTTTTTT. It is translated as CASSPGQGNEKLFF.

This chain joins TRBV12-3 or TRBV12-4 and TRBJ2-3; TRBD2 matches 10 bases. The CDR3 totals 15 residues. J gave up 3 bases and V 5 bases, and 5 bases lay outside the gene matches. In DNA, the CDR3 is TGTGCCAGCAGTCCCCGGACTAGCGGTACAGATACGCAGTATTTT. Protein sequence: CASSPRTSGTDTQYF.

This chain joins TRBV14 and TRBJ1-1; tentatively, D is TRBD1 (5 bases). Germline V gene lookup returns CDR1 SGHDN and CDR2 FVKESK. V was pared by 4 bases and J by 1 base, with 13 bases between. This CDR3 is built from 15 residues. DNA of the CDR3: TGTGCCAGCAGCCGATGGGGCGCGGGGAACACTGAAGCTTTCTTT. Translated, it gives CASSRWGAGNTEAFF.

This clonotype was detected once. This sequence joins TRBV30 and TRBJ1-5, with D perhaps matching TRBD1 (5 bases). V was clipped by 0 bases and J by 1 base, with 19 bases between them. The CDR3 has 18 residues. Germline loops: CDR1 GTSNPN, CDR2 SVGIG (reference sequence). CDR3 DNA sequence: TGTGCCTGGAGTGTGGGGCCAGGCCCCTCCGTGAGCAATCAGCCCCAGCATTTT. This gives the protein CAWSVGPGPSVSNQPQHF.

This sequence joins TRBV7-9 and TRBJ2-2, with 10 bases aligning to TRBD1. The trim removed 3 bases at V and 7 bases at J, leaving 8 bases unmatched. The length of the CDR3 is 16 residues. CDR1 SEHNR and CDR2 FQNEAQ come from the germline V gene (reference sequence). This CDR3 is CASSFPRDRGGGELFF. The CDR3 bases are TGTGCCAGCAGCTTCCCCCGGGACAGGGGAGGCGGGGAGCTGTTTTTT.

The chain has TRBV29-1 and TRBJ2-5; 10 bases agree with TRBD1. The CDR3 contains 15 residues. Trimming cost V 1 base and J 5 bases; bases outside gene matches: 7. Germline CDR1 SQVTM, CDR2 ANQGSEA. CDR3 sequence: CSVEADRGTGETQYF. DNA for the CDR3: TGCAGCGTTGAAGCGGACAGGGGGACGGGGGAGACCCAGTACTTC.

This sequence joins TRBV7-8 and TRBJ2-7, with 12 bases lining up with TRBD2. Germline CDR1 SGHVS, CDR2 FQNEAQ. Unmatched junction bases numbered 10, after V lost 4 bases and J lost 3 bases. The CDR3 consists of 17 residues. The chain's CDR3 is CASSYTSGGTKFYEQYF. The CDR3 nucleotides read TGTGCCAGCAGCTACACTAGCGGGGGGACTAAATTCTACGAGCAGTACTTC.

The chain carries TRBV5-1 and TRBJ2-1; 8 bases are a match to TRBD2. The ends lost 6 bases at V and 4 bases at J; junction bases unmatched: 12. This CDR3 has 16 amino acids. Per germline, CDR1 SGHRS and CDR2 YFSETQ. CDR3 sequence reads: CASMVVGGGRYNEQFF. The DNA for the CDR3 is TGCGCCAGCATGGTTGTCGGCGGGGGGAGATACAATGAGCAGTTCTTC.

CDR3 in amino acids: CASRPDRGGNTEAFF. Here the CDR3 DNA reads TGTGCCAGCAGACCGGACAGGGGTGGGAACACTGAAGCTTTCTTT. The rearrangement links TRBV7-9 to TRBJ1-1; TRBD1 matches at 9 bases. The CDR3 consists of 15 residues. Germline lookup yields CDR1 SEHNR and CDR2 FQNEAQ (reference sequence). V dropped 6 bases and J dropped 1; count of bases not matched to a gene: 6.

V and J are TRBV24-1 and TRBJ2-2, with 7 bases lining up with TRBD1. The CDR3 runs to 17 residues. Trimming cost V 9 bases and J 2 bases; bases outside gene matches: 14. Germline loops: CDR1 KGHDR, CDR2 SFDVKD. The DNA of the CDR3 is TGTGCCACCCCCAAGGGACAGCAATTAACAAACACCGGGGAGCTGTTTTTT. It encodes CATPKGQQLTNTGELFF.

The rearrangement joins TRBV27 to TRBJ2-2; a possible D gene is TRBD2 (5 bases). The ends were cut back, 7 bases at V and 5 bases at J, with 14 bases in the middle. The CDR3 extends over 14 amino acids. Germline V CDR1 and CDR2: MNHEY, SMNVEV (reference sequence). Written as DNA, the CDR3 is TGTGCCAGCACTCGCCCGGCGGGTACCGGGGAGCTGTTTTTT. This translates into CASTRPAGTGELFF.

The chain has TRBV19 and TRBJ1-1, with D uncertain. The CDR3 runs to 11 residues. The V end was cut by 8 bases, the J end by 7 bases, with 11 bases between. Germline-derived CDR1 and CDR2 are LNHDA and SQIVND (reference sequence). The CDR3 loop reads CASSDGYEAFF. The CDR3 region has the DNA TGTGCCAGTTCGGACGGGTATGAAGCTTTCTTT. Using reference TRBV19 and TRBJ1-1 for the parts outside the CDR3, the full variable domain is DGGITQSPKYLFRKEGQNVTLSCEQNLNHDAMYWYRQDPGQGLRLIYYSQIVNDFQKGDIAEGYSVSREKKESFPLTVTSAQKNPTAFYLCASSDGYEAFFGQGTRLTVV.

The chain joins TRBV19 to TRBJ2-6; D possibly corresponds to TRBD2 (5 bases). CDR1 and CDR2 (germline): LNHDA, SQIVND (reference sequence). Trimming cost V 3 bases and J 0 bases, with 6 bases left between them. The CDR3 length is 15 residues. In nucleotides, the CDR3 is TGTGCCAGTAGTATTGAGGGCTCTGGGGCCAACGTCCTGACTTTC. Encoded protein: CASSIEGSGANVLTF.

This clonotype was recorded only once. The V call is TRBV24-1, the J call TRBJ2-1; 9 bases are shared with TRBD2. Germline CDR1 is KGHDR and CDR2 is SFDVKD. There are 13 residues in the CDR3. Losses at the gene ends were 6 bases for V and 7 bases for J; bases not matched to a gene: 3. CDR3 protein: CATSTSGHNEQFF. The DNA of the CDR3 is TGTGCCACCAGTACTAGCGGGCATAATGAGCAGTTCTTC.